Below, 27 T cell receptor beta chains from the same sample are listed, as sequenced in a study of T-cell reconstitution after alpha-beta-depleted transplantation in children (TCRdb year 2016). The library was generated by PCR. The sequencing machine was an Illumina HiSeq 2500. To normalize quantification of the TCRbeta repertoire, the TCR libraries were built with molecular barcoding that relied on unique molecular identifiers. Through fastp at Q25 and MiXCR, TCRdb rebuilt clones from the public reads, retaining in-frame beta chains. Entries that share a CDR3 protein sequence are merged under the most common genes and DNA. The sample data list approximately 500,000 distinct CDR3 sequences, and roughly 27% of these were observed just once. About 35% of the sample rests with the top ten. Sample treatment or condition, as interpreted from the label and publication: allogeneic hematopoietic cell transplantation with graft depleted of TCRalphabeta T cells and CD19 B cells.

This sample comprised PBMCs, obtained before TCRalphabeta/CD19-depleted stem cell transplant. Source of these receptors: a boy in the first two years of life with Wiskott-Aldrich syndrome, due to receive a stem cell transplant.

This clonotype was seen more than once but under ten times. The CDR3 DNA reads TGCAGTGCCTACACCCCGGACAGCTCCTACGAGCAGTACTTC. This encodes CSAYTPDSSYEQYF. V usage is TRBV20-1 and J usage is TRBJ2-7; D might be TRBD1 (6 bases). V was shortened by 6 bases and J by 0 bases, with 15 bases between the two germline ends. Germline V gene sequence: CDR1 DFQATT, CDR2 SNEGSKA (reference sequence). CDR3 length: 14 residues.

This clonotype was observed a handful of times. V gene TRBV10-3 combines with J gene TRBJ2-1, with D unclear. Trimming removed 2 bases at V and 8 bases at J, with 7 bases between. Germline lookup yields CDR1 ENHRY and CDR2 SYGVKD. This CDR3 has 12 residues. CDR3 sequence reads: CAISEGVYEQFF. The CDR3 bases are TGTGCCATCAGTGAGGGGGTCTATGAGCAGTTCTTC.

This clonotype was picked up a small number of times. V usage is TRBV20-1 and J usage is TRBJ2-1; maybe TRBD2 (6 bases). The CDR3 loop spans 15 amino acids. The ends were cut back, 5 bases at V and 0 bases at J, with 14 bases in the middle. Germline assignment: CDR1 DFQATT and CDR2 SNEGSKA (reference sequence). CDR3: CSAPLAPSSYNEQFF. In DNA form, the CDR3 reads TGCAGTGCTCCCCTAGCGCCGAGCTCCTACAATGAGCAGTTCTTC.

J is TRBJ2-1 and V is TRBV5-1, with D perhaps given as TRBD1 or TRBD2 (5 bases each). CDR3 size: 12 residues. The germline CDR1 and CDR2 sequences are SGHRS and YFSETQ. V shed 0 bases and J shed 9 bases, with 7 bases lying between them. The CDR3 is CASSLDGGEQFF. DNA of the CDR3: TGCGCCAGCAGCTTGGATGGGGGTGAGCAGTTCTTC. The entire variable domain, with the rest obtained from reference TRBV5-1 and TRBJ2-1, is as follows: KAGVTQTPRYLIKTRGQQVTLSCSPISGHRSVSWYQQTPGQGLQFLFEYFSETQRNKGNFPGRFSGRQFSNSRSEMNVSTLELGDSALYLCASSLDGGEQFFGPGTRLTVL.

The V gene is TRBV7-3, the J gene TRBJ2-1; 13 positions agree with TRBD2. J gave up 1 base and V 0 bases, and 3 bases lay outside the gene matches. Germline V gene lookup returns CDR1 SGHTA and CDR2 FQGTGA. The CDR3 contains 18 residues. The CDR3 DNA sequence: TGTGCCAGCAGCTTAACGGGACTAGCGGGACCGTCCTACAATGAGCAGTTCTTC. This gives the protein CASSLTGLAGPSYNEQFF.

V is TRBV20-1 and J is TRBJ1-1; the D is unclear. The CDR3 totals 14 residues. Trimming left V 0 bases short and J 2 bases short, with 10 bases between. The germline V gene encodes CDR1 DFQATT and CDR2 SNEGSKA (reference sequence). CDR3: CSAREFESNTEAFF. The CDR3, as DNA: TGCAGTGCTAGAGAGTTCGAATCCAACACTGAAGCTTTCTTT.

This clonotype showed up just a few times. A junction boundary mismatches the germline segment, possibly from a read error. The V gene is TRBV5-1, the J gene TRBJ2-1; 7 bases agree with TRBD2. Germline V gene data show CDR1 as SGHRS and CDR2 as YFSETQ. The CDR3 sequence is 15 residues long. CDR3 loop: CASSLASGAYNEQFF. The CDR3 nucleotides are TGTGCCAGCAGCTTAGCTAGCGGAGCATACAATGAGCAGTTCTTC.

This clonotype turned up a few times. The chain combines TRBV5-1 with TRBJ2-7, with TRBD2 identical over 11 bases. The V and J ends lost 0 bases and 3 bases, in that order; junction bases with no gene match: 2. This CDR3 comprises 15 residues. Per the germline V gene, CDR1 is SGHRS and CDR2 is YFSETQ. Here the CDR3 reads CASSLVGTSGYEQYF. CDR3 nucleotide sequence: TGCGCCAGCAGCTTGGTGGGGACTAGCGGCTACGAGCAGTACTTC.

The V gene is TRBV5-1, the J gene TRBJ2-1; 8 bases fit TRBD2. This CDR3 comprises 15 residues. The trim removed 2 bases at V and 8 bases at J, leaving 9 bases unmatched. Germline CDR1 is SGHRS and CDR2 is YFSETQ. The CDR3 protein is CASSFGLAGAHEQFF. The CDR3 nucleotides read TGCGCCAGCAGCTTCGGACTAGCCGGCGCCCATGAGCAGTTCTTC.

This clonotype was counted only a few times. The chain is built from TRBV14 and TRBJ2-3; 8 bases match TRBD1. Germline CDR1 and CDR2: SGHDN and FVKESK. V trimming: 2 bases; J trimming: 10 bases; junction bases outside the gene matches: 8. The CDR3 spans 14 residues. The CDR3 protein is CASSQYRQGTAQYF. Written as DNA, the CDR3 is TGTGCCAGCAGCCAATACCGACAGGGGACGGCGCAGTATTTT. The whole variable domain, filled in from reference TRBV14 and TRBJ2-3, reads EAGVTQFPSHSVIEKGQTVTLRCDPISGHDNLYWYRRVMGKEIKFLLHFVKESKQDESGMPNNRFLAERTGGTYSTLKVQPAELEDSGVYFCASSQYRQGTAQYFGPGTRLTVL.

CDR3 residues: CASSSQRAVQFF. CDR3 sequence (DNA): TGTGCCAGCAGCTCGCAGCGGGCGGTACAGTTCTTC. The chain couples TRBV7-2 to TRBJ2-1; weak D call: TRBD2 (6 bases). The V end was cut by 4 bases, the J end by 13 bases, with 14 bases between. The germline CDR1 and CDR2 sequences are SGHTA and FQGNSA. This CDR3 contains 12 residues. The full variable domain, its missing parts supplied by reference TRBV7-2 and TRBJ2-1, is GAGVSQSPSNKVTEKGKDVELRCDPISGHTALYWYRQSLGQGLEFLIYFQGNSAPDKSGLPSDRFSAERTGGSVSTLTIQRTQQEDSAVYLCASSSQRAVQFFGPGTRLTVL.

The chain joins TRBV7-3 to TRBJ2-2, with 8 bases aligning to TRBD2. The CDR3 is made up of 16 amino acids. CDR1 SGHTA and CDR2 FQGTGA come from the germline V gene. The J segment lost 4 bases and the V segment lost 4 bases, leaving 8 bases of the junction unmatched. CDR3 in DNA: TGTGCCAGCAGCTCCAGCGGGAGAGGGGGCACCGGGGAGCTGTTTTTT. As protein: CASSSSGRGGTGELFF.

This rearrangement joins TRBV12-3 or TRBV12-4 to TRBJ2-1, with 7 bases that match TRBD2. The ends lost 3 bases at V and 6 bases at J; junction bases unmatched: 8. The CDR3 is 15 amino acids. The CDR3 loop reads CASSLTAGDFNEQFF. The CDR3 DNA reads TGTGCCAGCAGTTTGACGGCGGGGGACTTCAATGAGCAGTTCTTC.

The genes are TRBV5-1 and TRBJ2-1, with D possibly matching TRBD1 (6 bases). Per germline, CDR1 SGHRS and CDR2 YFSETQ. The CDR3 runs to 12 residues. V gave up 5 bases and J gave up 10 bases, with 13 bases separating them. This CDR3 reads CASSFRQAEQFF. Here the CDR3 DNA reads TGCGCCAGCAGTTTTAGACAGGCCGAGCAGTTCTTC.

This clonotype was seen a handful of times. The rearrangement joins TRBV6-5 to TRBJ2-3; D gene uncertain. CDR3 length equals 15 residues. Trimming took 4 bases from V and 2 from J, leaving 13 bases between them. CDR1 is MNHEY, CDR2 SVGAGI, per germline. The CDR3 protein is CASSSEPYFTDTQYF. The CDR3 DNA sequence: TGTGCCAGCAGTTCCGAGCCTTACTTCACAGATACGCAGTATTTT.

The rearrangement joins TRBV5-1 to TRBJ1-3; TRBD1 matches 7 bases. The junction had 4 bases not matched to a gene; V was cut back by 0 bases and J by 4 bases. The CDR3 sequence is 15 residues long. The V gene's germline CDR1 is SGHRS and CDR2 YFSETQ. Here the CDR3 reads CASSLEGQLGNTIYF. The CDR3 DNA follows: TGCGCCAGCAGCTTGGAGGGACAGCTGGGAAACACCATATATTTT.

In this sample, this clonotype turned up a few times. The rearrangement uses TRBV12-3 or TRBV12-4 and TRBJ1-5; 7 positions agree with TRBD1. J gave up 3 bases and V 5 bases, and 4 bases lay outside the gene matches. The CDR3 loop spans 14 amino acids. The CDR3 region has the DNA TGTGCCAGCAGTCCGACAGGGATCAATCAGCCCCAGCATTTT. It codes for CASSPTGINQPQHF.

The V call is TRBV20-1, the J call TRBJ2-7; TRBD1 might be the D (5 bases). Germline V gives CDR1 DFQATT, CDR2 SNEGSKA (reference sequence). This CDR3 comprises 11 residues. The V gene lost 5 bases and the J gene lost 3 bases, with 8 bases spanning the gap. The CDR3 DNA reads TGCAGTGCTTGGGGCTACTACGAGCAGTACTTC. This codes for CSAWGYYEQYF.

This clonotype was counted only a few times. The CDR3 protein is CASRRDEGGSGYTF. In DNA form, the CDR3 reads TGCGCCAGCCGGCGGGATGAAGGGGGCTCTGGCTACACCTTC. V gene TRBV5-1 combines with J gene TRBJ1-2, with 7 positions matching TRBD1. CDR1 SGHRS and CDR2 YFSETQ come from the germline V gene. V shed 7 bases and J 7 bases; nucleotides not matched to a gene: 13. The CDR3 extends over 14 amino acids.

This chain's CDR3 is CSVEGRGLGETQYF. CDR3 bases: TGCAGCGTTGAGGGCAGGGGGCTGGGAGAGACCCAGTACTTC. The chain carries TRBV29-1 and TRBJ2-5; 8 bases are shared with TRBD1. CDR3 length: 14 amino acids. CDR1 SQVTM and CDR2 ANQGSEA come from the germline V gene. The V gene end was trimmed by 3 bases and the J gene end by 4 bases; junction bases not matched to a gene: 7.

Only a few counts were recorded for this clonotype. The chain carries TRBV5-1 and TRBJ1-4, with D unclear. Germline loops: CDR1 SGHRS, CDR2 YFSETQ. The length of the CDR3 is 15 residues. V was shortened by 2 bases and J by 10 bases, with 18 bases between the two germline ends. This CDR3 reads CASSFREAHAGKLFF. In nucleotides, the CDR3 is TGCGCCAGCAGCTTTAGAGAGGCCCACGCCGGAAAACTGTTTTTT.

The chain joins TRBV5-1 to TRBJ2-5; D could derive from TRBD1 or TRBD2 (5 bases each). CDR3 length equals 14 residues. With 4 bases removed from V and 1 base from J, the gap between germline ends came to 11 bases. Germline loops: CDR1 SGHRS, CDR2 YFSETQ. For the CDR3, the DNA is TGCGCCAGCAGCCCGGGGACGATCCAAGAGACCCAGTACTTC. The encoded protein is CASSPGTIQETQYF.

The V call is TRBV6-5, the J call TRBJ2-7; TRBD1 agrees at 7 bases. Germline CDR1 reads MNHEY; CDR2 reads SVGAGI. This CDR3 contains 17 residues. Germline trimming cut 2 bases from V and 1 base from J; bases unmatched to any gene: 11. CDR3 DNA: TGTGCCAGCAGTTACAGGGGGACAGTAAAGGATTCCTACGAGCAGTACTTC. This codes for CASSYRGTVKDSYEQYF.

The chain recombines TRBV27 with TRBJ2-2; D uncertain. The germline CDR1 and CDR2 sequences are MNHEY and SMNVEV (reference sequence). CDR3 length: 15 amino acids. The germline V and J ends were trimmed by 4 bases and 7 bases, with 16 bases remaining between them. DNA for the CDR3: TGTGCCAGCAGTTCCCGCCGCGCAGGATACGGGGAGCTGTTTTTT. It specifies CASSSRRAGYGELFF.

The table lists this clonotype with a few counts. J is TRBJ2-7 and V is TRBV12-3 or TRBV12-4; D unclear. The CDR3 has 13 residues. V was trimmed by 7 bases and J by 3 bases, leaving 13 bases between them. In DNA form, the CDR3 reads TGTGCCAGCAACAGACCATCCCTCTACGAGCAGTACTTC. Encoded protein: CASNRPSLYEQYF.

The CDR3 sequence: CASSQDLGGGEYF. The CDR3 bases are TGTGCCAGCAGCCAAGATCTGGGAGGCGGGGAGTACTTC. This chain connects TRBV3-1 to TRBJ2-4, with a tentative D call TRBD2 (6 bases). From germline, CDR1 is LGHDT and CDR2 YNNKEL (reference sequence). Deletions cut 0 bases from V and 14 bases from J, with 14 bases between. This CDR3 is built from 13 residues.

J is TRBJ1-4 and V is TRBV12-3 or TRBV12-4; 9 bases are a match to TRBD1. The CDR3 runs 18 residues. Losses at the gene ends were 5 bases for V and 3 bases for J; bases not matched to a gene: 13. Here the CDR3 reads CASSHGQGPYGANEKLFF. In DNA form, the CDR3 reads TGTGCCAGCAGTCATGGACAGGGGCCCTATGGAGCTAATGAAAAACTGTTTTTT.